This T cell receptor beta chain was observed in a study of patients and donors after allogeneic stem cell transplantation. Each CDR3 protein is one row after TCRdb ran MiXCR on the RT-PCR reads. The data show 98,000 or so distinct CDR3 sequences, roughly 37% seen once. The sample holds a few counts of this clonotype. From germline, CDR1 is DFQATT and CDR2 SNEGSKA (reference sequence). CDR3 length: 13 residues. V dropped 6 bases and J dropped 0 bases, with 8 bases sitting between them. The chain recombines TRBV20-1 with TRBJ2-2; maybe TRBD1 (5 bases). The specimen was blood, either unsorted or a sorted T cell fraction (not recorded which). This sequence originates from a human donor who was either an allogeneic HSCT recipient or a stem cell or donor lymphocyte infusion donor (not recorded which). It is not recorded whose cells these are; they may come from a transplant donor. The CDR3 bases are TGCAGTGCGAAGGGGCCGAACACCGGGGAGCTGTTTTTT. Its protein is CSAKGPNTGELFF.